These T cell receptor beta chains were read from a single sample in a study of shared clonotypes between healthy human individuals. Libraries were prepared by immunoSEQ multiplex PCR; TCRdb keeps only in-frame clonotypes and omits some of them. Of about 380,000 clones detected, about 97% appear once; the ten largest clones hold 0.25% to 0.35%. The material sequenced was memory CD8+ T cells sorted from blood. These receptors originate from a man aged 30-40 years in good health. The CDR3 runs from the conserved cysteine through the conserved F or W. The order of the fields is J gene, clone size, V gene, CDR3 protein. Clone size is not always given. Where it is, it says once, few, many or a class for expanded clones.

J gene: TRBJ1-4; clone size: NA; V gene: TRBV6-5; CDR3 protein: CASSYSAEGKLFF
J gene: TRBJ2-1; clone size: NA; V gene: TRBV5-1; CDR3 protein: CASSLGRSSYNEQFF
J gene: TRBJ1-1; clone size: NA; V gene: TRBV5-6; CDR3 protein: CASSFSTGIRTEAFF
J gene: TRBJ2-1; clone size: NA; V gene: TRBV28; CDR3 protein: CASNPLSGSSYNEQFF
J gene: TRBJ2-5; clone size: NA; V gene: TRBV7-2; CDR3 protein: CASSSTGQTQYF
J gene: TRBJ1-5; clone size: NA; V gene: TRBV19; CDR3 protein: CASSIRGLGNQPQHF
J gene: TRBJ1-5; clone size: NA; V gene: TRBV19; CDR3 protein: CATTGAGNQPQHF
J gene: TRBJ1-2; clone size: NA; V gene: TRBV7-9; CDR3 protein: CASSLSTGGNYGYTF
J gene: TRBJ2-2; clone size: NA; V gene: TRBV2; CDR3 protein: CASSVGTSGSSGELFF
J gene: TRBJ1-2; clone size: NA; V gene: TRBV10-1; CDR3 protein: CASTYSLYGYTF
J gene: TRBJ1-5; clone size: NA; V gene: TRBV10-3; CDR3 protein: CAISVERGNQPQHF
J gene: TRBJ2-7; clone size: NA; V gene: TRBV4-2; CDR3 protein: CASSQGTSGAYEQYF
J gene: TRBJ2-4; clone size: NA; V gene: TRBV19; CDR3 protein: CASSIFRGQNIQYF
J gene: TRBJ1-2; clone size: NA; V gene: TRBV9; CDR3 protein: CASSVPDPNYGYTF
J gene: TRBJ2-6; clone size: NA; V gene: TRBV16; CDR3 protein: CASSQAGLTGANVLTF
J gene: TRBJ2-5; clone size: once; V gene: TRBV10-3; CDR3 protein: CAIRGNRDQETQYF
J gene: TRBJ2-5; clone size: once; V gene: TRBV28; CDR3 protein: CASRLGTSGRETQYF
J gene: TRBJ2-7; clone size: once; V gene: TRBV27; CDR3 protein: CASSRSGTSYEQYF
J gene: TRBJ2-7; clone size: NA; V gene: TRBV6-5; CDR3 protein: CASSYAGDYEQYF
J gene: TRBJ2-2; clone size: NA; V gene: TRBV7-2; CDR3 protein: CASSLGGSGRARTGELFF
J gene: TRBJ2-7; clone size: NA; V gene: TRBV27; CDR3 protein: CASSTGTGGYEQYF
J gene: TRBJ2-5; clone size: NA; V gene: TRBV19; CDR3 protein: CASSIGDRAQETQYF
J gene: TRBJ2-7; clone size: NA; V gene: TRBV7-9; CDR3 protein: CASSERPSYEQYF
J gene: TRBJ2-3; clone size: NA; V gene: TRBV9; CDR3 protein: CASSVDPREITDTQYF
J gene: TRBJ1-2; clone size: NA; V gene: TRBV14; CDR3 protein: CASSQENYRGFNYGYTF
J gene: TRBJ2-3; clone size: NA; V gene: TRBV10-3; CDR3 protein: CAIKRLAGNSDTQYF
J gene: TRBJ2-1; clone size: NA; V gene: TRBV5-5; CDR3 protein: CASSSSGLDNEQFF
J gene: TRBJ2-1; clone size: NA; V gene: TRBV27; CDR3 protein: CASSLYQHPYNEQFF
J gene: TRBJ2-3; clone size: NA; V gene: TRBV5-6; CDR3 protein: CASSLLTLDTDTQYF
J gene: TRBJ2-7; clone size: NA; V gene: TRBV7-3; CDR3 protein: CASSLIGGYEQYF
J gene: TRBJ2-5; clone size: NA; V gene: TRBV6-6; CDR3 protein: CASSLDRAEGETQYF
J gene: TRBJ1-1; clone size: few; V gene: TRBV6-1; CDR3 protein: CASSLYTNTEAFF
J gene: TRBJ2-7; clone size: NA; V gene: TRBV4-1; CDR3 protein: CASSRLAGTLYEQYF
J gene: TRBJ2-2; clone size: NA; V gene: TRBV30; CDR3 protein: CAWSVSAEGAGELFF
J gene: TRBJ2-5; clone size: NA; V gene: TRBV6-5; CDR3 protein: CASSYSTEETQYF
J gene: TRBJ2-5; clone size: once; V gene: TRBV6-1; CDR3 protein: CASSDRLAGGETQYF
J gene: TRBJ2-7; clone size: NA; V gene: TRBV6-1; CDR3 protein: CASSDWTSGRGRRYEQYF
J gene: TRBJ2-1; clone size: NA; V gene: TRBV5-4; CDR3 protein: CASSLEGLLAGYPYNEQFF
J gene: TRBJ2-5; clone size: once; V gene: TRBV4-1; CDR3 protein: CASSQDGTQETQYF
J gene: TRBJ1-2; clone size: NA; V gene: TRBV5-1; CDR3 protein: CASSEDSPNYGYTF
J gene: TRBJ2-3; clone size: once; V gene: TRBV5-6; CDR3 protein: CASSMTGLSLDTQYF
J gene: TRBJ2-2; clone size: NA; V gene: TRBV5-1; CDR3 protein: CASSLSQGAGGELFF
J gene: TRBJ2-3; clone size: NA; V gene: TRBV5-1; CDR3 protein: CASSRREGEDTQYF
J gene: TRBJ2-5; clone size: once; V gene: TRBV7-3; CDR3 protein: CASSLTGAQETQYF
J gene: TRBJ2-5; clone size: NA; V gene: TRBV5-1; CDR3 protein: CASSLDSGPQETQYF
J gene: TRBJ2-3; clone size: once; V gene: TRBV5-1; CDR3 protein: CASSLTSTDTQYF
J gene: TRBJ1-2; clone size: NA; V gene: TRBV2; CDR3 protein: CASSEAGVDYGYTF
J gene: TRBJ1-2; clone size: NA; V gene: TRBV30; CDR3 protein: CALLPGNIKNYGYTF
J gene: TRBJ2-7; clone size: NA; V gene: TRBV2; CDR3 protein: CASKTENYEQYF
J gene: TRBJ1-2; clone size: NA; V gene: TRBV7-9; CDR3 protein: CASSLEEGPGYTF